This T cell receptor beta chain was obtained from a study of cytomegalovirus exposure and HLA in healthy donors. Trimming took 4 bases from V and 0 from J; bases not matched to a gene: 13. The CDR3 length is 19 residues. Looked up from germline, CDR1 is MNHNS and CDR2 is SASEGT. The PCR employed 60 Vbeta primers together with 13 Jbeta primers. TCRdb's table, derived via immunoSEQ multiplex PCR, lists solely in-frame clones and lacks some. The sample contains more than 45,000 clones, approximately 68% of which appear only once. The sequence came from a man aged 25-45 years in good health and CMV-seronegative. The specimen sequenced was PBMCs. The chain is built from TRBV6-1 and TRBJ1-4; TRBD1 aligns across 8 bases. This CDR3 is CASSAPTGAHAATNEKLFF. The CDR3, as DNA: TGTGCCAGCAGTGCACCGACAGGGGCCCATGCTGCAACTAATGAAAAACTGTTTTTT.